This TCR beta chain emerged from a study of blood T cell repertoires in COVID-19. Study at large: Samples of COVID-19 (acute and convalescent) were obtained from the United States, Italy and Spain.

In the original analysis: Estimated nucleated cell counts came from reference gene primer amplification. Libraries were prepared by immunoSEQ multiplex PCR; TCRdb keeps only in-frame clonotypes and omits some of them. D and trimming come from the DNA, and the V and J calls and clone size come from that table. The data show tens of thousands of clones, 89% seen once. Losses at the gene ends were 5 bases for V and 4 bases for J; bases not matched to a gene: 3. Germline V gene data show CDR1 as SEHNR and CDR2 as FQNEAQ (reference sequence). The CDR3 length is 13 residues. Sequenced: peripheral blood. The sequence derives from a middle-aged man with COVID-19, enrolled during active disease. The chain employs TRBV7-9 and TRBJ2-7; 9 nucleotides align to TRBD1. The CDR3, as DNA: TGTGCCAGCAGCCACGGACAGGGGTACGAGCAGTACTTC. Translated, it gives CASSHGQGYEQYF.